One T cell receptor (beta chain) is described in this entry. The sample is drawn from a study of OX40 agonist ivuxolimab in advanced cancers. The repertoire was sequenced with immunoSEQ multiplex PCR; TCRdb's copy has only in-frame clones and lacks some. The sample lists roughly 110,000 clones; approximately 89% were seen once. The germline V and J ends were trimmed by 1 base and 7 bases, with 15 bases remaining between them. The CDR3 is 16 residues long. Germline assignment: CDR1 SGHRS and CDR2 YFSETQ. The clonotype originates from an adult with an advanced solid tumor such as melanoma, head and neck, liver or kidney cancer. This sample comprised CD4+ or CD8+ T cells sorted from blood, obtained in a trial of the OX40 agonist ivuxolimab. The rearrangement uses TRBV5-1 and TRBJ1-6; D possibly corresponds to TRBD1 (5 bases). Written as DNA, the CDR3 is TGCGCCAGCAGCTTGACTCCGGGGCTGGAGAATTCACCCCTCCACTTT. This sequence encodes CASSLTPGLENSPLHF.